The present TCR beta chain was sequenced within a study of tissue T cells after allogeneic stem cell transplantation. Study at large: Graft-versus-host disease patients received grafts, four unmodified and three CD34-selected to deplete T cells. Findings and limits, study-wide: Blood and spleen captured only part of the tissue TCR repertoire. Within patients, tissue anatomy strongly shaped TCR repertoire composition.

On this clone: Its antigen is not known.

Enrolled prospectively were adult allogeneic hematopoietic cell transplant recipients whose graft-versus-host disease was steroid-refractory. The V gene's germline CDR1 is LNHDA and CDR2 SQIVND (reference sequence). V dropped 3 bases and J dropped 7 bases, with 16 bases sitting between them. The CDR3 has 15 residues. TCRdb's table, derived via immunoSEQ multiplex PCR, lists solely in-frame clones and lacks some. The sample has 950 to 1,500 clones; 70% are singletons. The V gene is TRBV19, the J gene TRBJ2-1; D is undetermined. The clonotype originates from a male patient at least 60 years old with steroid-refractory graft-versus-host disease after an allogeneic stem cell transplant. Some T cells may possibly be graft donor cells. The sample here was skin, taken at autopsy. Here the CDR3 DNA reads TGTGCCAGTAGTATCGGGTCGCTGGAGCATAATGAGCAGTTCTTC. It yields the protein CASSIGSLEHNEQFF.